This TCR beta chain appears in the sequencing data of a study of cytomegalovirus exposure and HLA in healthy donors. The PCR employed 60 Vbeta primers together with 13 Jbeta primers. The protocol was immunoSEQ multiplex PCR, while the TCRdb copy is restricted to in-frame clones and leaves out a portion. The sample lists some 150,000 clones, roughly 80% occurring once. This clone was seen a single time. Germline assignment: CDR1 SGHAT and CDR2 FQDESV (reference sequence). V was pared by 3 bases and J by 4 bases, with 13 bases between. This CDR3 has 15 amino acids. This TCR came from a woman aged 50 to 65 in good health and CMV-seronegative. The material sequenced was PBMCs. The gene calls are TRBV11-1 and TRBJ2-1; D is uncertain. CDR3 sequence (DNA): TGTGCCAGCAGCTTTGTCACAGCCCCTTACAATGAGCAGTTCTTC. Protein: CASSFVTAPYNEQFF.